These 15 T cell receptor beta chains came from one sample sequenced in a study of blood T cell repertoires in COVID-19. Method: immunoSEQ multiplex PCR; TCRdb's copy keeps in-frame clones and lacks some. This sample yields some 99,000 clones, of which approximately 87% are seen a single time; 15% to 20% belongs to the top ten. Sequencing was performed on peripheral blood. These receptors all stem from a woman aged 55-69 years with acute or convalescent COVID-19.

V usage is TRBV11-2 and J usage is TRBJ1-3; D not certain. Germline V CDR1 and CDR2: SGHAT, FQNNGV. V dropped 1 base and J dropped 0 bases, with 7 bases sitting between them. CDR3 size: 15 residues. CDR3 residues: CASSLGALSGNTIYF. Here the CDR3 DNA reads TGTGCCAGCAGCTTAGGCGCCCTCTCTGGAAACACCATATATTTT. Full variable domain (remainder filled in from reference TRBV11-2 and TRBJ1-3): EAGVAQSPRYKIIEKRQSVAFWCNPISGHATLYWYQQILGQGPKLLIQFQNNGVVDDSQLPKDRFSAERLKGVDSTLKIQPAKLEDSAVYLCASSLGALSGNTIYFGEGSWLTVV.

J is TRBJ2-1 and V is TRBV7-3; 8 bases match TRBD1. The CDR3 is 15 amino acids. CDR1 and CDR2 from the germline V gene are SGHTA and FQGTGA. Trimming cost V 5 bases and J 10 bases; bases outside gene matches: 13. The DNA of the CDR3 is TGTGCCAGCAGCCGTAACGCAGGGGGCCGATCGGAGCAGTTCTTC. This encodes CASSRNAGGRSEQFF.

The chain joins TRBV28 to TRBJ1-5; 11 nucleotides agree with TRBD1. Germline CDR1 MDHEN, CDR2 SYDVKM. J was trimmed by 1 base and V by 1 base; bases with no gene match: 9. The CDR3 runs to 19 residues. CDR3 region: CASSLSPFGTGGSNQPQHF. CDR3 nucleotides: TGTGCCAGCAGTTTATCCCCATTCGGGACAGGGGGAAGCAATCAGCCCCAGCATTTT.

V and J are TRBV7-9 and TRBJ2-2; perhaps TRBD2 as D (5 bases). In germline, CDR1 is SEHNR, CDR2 FQNEAQ (reference sequence). The CDR3 contains 17 residues. Trimming removed 5 bases at V and 4 bases at J, with 20 bases between. CDR3 in DNA: TGTGCCAGCAGCCCACTCCCCGGGGAAGGGAGCACCGGGGAGCTGTTTTTT. As protein: CASSPLPGEGSTGELFF.

This clone is a singleton in its sample. The genes are TRBV2 and TRBJ1-2; D gene uncertain. CDR1 and CDR2 (germline): SNHLY, FYNNEI. Trimming left V 3 bases short and J 5 bases short, with 4 bases between. CDR3 size: 11 residues. This CDR3 reads CASSERYGYTF. CDR3 bases: TGTGCCAGCAGTGAGCGATATGGCTACACCTTC.

The V and J genes are TRBV27 and TRBJ1-5; TRBD1 matches 8 bases. J was trimmed by 1 base and V by 6 bases; bases with no gene match: 11. This CDR3 region has 17 residues. Germline CDR1 MNHEY, CDR2 SMNVEV (reference sequence). CDR3 DNA sequence: TGTGCCAGCAGCCGTCTCGGACAGGGCAGGAGCAATCAGCCCCAGCATTTT. It specifies CASSRLGQGRSNQPQHF.

V usage is TRBV23-1 and J usage is TRBJ1-1; D might be TRBD1 (5 bases). TRBV23-1 belongs to the ORF category, with a function that is uncertain. V was shortened by 0 bases and J by 6 bases, with 23 bases between the two germline ends. This CDR3 region has 18 residues. In nucleotides, the CDR3 is TGCGCCAGCAGTCAATCGAGGCGGCAGGGTGACGTCGAGTCTGAAGCTTTCTTT. It encodes CASSQSRRQGDVESEAFF.

Only a few counts were recorded for this clone. The chain has TRBV10-3 and TRBJ1-2, with D possibly TRBD1 on 5 matching bases. The CDR3 extends over 14 amino acids. From germline, CDR1 is ENHRY and CDR2 SYGVKD. V was clipped by 3 bases and J by 7 bases, with 15 bases between them. This CDR3 reads CAISDGGVIAGYTF. The CDR3 bases are TGTGCCATCAGTGACGGGGGGGTGATTGCTGGCTACACCTTC.

The chain has TRBV5-4 and TRBJ1-1, with TRBD1 identical over 7 bases. Germline-derived CDR1 and CDR2 are SGHNT and YYREEE (reference sequence). This CDR3 contains 17 residues. V was pared by 0 bases and J by 0 bases, with 8 bases of the junction left unmatched. CDR3: CASSLGAGGKVNTEAFF. The CDR3 coding sequence is TGTGCCAGCAGCTTGGGAGCAGGGGGGAAAGTGAACACTGAAGCTTTCTTT.

The genes are TRBV20-1 and TRBJ2-1; no reliable D call. Trimming shortened V by 5 bases and J by 7 bases, and 9 bases separated the two germline ends. Germline loops: CDR1 DFQATT, CDR2 SNEGSKA (reference sequence). The CDR3 has 11 amino acids. The CDR3 nucleotides are TGCAGTGCTCAAGCCCCGAATGAGCAGTTCTTC. Translating gives CSAQAPNEQFF.

Concerning this clone: At the DNA level, this CDR3 is encoded by other sequences in the same sample as well. The chain joins TRBV19 to TRBJ2-6; D is ambiguous. The V end was cut by 7 bases, the J end by 4 bases, with 8 bases between. This CDR3 has 13 amino acids. Germline V gives CDR1 LNHDA, CDR2 SQIVND (reference sequence). The CDR3 protein is CASTVSGANVLTF. In nucleotides, the CDR3 is TGTGCCAGTACAGTCTCAGGGGCCAACGTCCTGACTTTC.

On this clone itself: Other DNA sequences in this specimen translate into the identical CDR3. The gene calls are TRBV18 and TRBJ1-3, with D unclear. Per germline, CDR1 KGHSH and CDR2 LQKENI. The CDR3 has 12 amino acids. The ends were cut back, 3 bases at V and 4 bases at J, with 4 bases in the middle. The CDR3 bases are TGTGCCAGCTCACCGGAGGGAAACACCATATATTTT. Translating it yields CASSPEGNTIYF.

This sequence joins TRBV2 and TRBJ2-7; 7 bases are shared with TRBD1. V lost 4 bases, J lost 2 bases, and 5 bases stayed unmatched. The CDR3 loop spans 14 amino acids. Germline CDR1 and CDR2: SNHLY and FYNNEI. The CDR3 spells CASSADRDTYEQYF. The CDR3 nucleotides are TGTGCCAGCAGTGCCGACAGGGACACCTACGAGCAGTACTTC. Combining the CDR3 with reference TRBV2 and TRBJ2-7 gives the whole variable domain EPEVTQTPSHQVTQMGQEVILRCVPISNHLYFYWYRQILGQKVEFLVSFYNNEISEKSEIFDDQFSVERPDGSNFTLKIRSTKLEDSAMYFCASSADRDTYEQYFGPGTRLTVT.

The chain carries TRBV18 and TRBJ1-5, with a possible D match to TRBD1 (6 bases). Trimming took 3 bases from V and 4 from J, leaving 19 bases between them. This CDR3 is 17 amino acids long. Germline values: CDR1 KGHSH, CDR2 LQKENI. The chain's CDR3 is CASSPNTGTGRNQPQHF. The CDR3 region has the DNA TGTGCCAGCTCACCGAATACGGGAACAGGGCGGAATCAGCCCCAGCATTTT.

This clone appeared a few times. The V and J genes are TRBV15 and TRBJ1-6, with D uncertain. This CDR3 has 15 amino acids. Trimming shortened V by 0 bases and J by 9 bases, and 12 bases separated the two germline ends. The germline V gene encodes CDR1 LNHNV and CDR2 YYDKDF (reference sequence). The CDR3 coding sequence is TGTGCCACCAGCAGAGATCGGTCTCCATTTTCACCCCTCCACTTT. This codes for CATSRDRSPFSPLHF.